There are a few counts of the clone carrying this T cell receptor (beta chain). The authors' processing: Researchers report that nucleated cell counts were estimated from reference gene primer amplification. Assay: immunoSEQ multiplex PCR; the TCRdb copy retains only in-frame clones and omits some. For V, J and clone size, that table is used; D and trimming come from the DNA. The data contain 350,000 or so clones, 65% to 90% of them seen just once; the ten biggest clones take up roughly 4.2%. The data stem from a study of blood T cell repertoires in COVID-19. Study as a whole: COVID-19 samples from acute and convalescent phases originated in the United States, Italy and Spain.

J lost 4 bases, V lost 7 bases, and 8 bases had no gene match. The CDR3 length is 15 residues. CDR1 LNHDA and CDR2 SQIVND come from the germline V gene (reference sequence). This chain joins TRBV19 and TRBJ1-5; TRBD1 matches at 9 bases. The TCR was taken from a woman aged 40 to 55 with acute COVID-19. The sequenced material came from PBMCs or T cells enriched from blood (not recorded which). The CDR3 bases are TGTGCCAGTACCTCGGACAGGGGCAGTAATCAGCCCCAGCATTTT. It yields the protein CASTSDRGSNQPQHF.